This TCR beta chain was recovered during a study of cytomegalovirus exposure and HLA in healthy donors. PCR employed 60 Vbeta and 13 Jbeta primers. Measured with immunoSEQ multiplex PCR; TCRdb has only the in-frame clones, and not every one. This repertoire includes 63,000 or so clones. Study-level points and caveats: A later analysis found TCR association rates differed by HLA locus, highest for DRB1 and lowest for HLA-C. Most TCRs appeared rarely, but some public TCRs recurred in many donors. Later analysis found that TCR beta chains associated with HLA were more clonally expanded than other, equally common chains.

As to this clone: Its cognate antigen is unknown.

V was trimmed by 3 bases and J by 4 bases, leaving 12 bases between them. This CDR3 region has 14 residues. Germline lookup yields CDR1 LNHDA and CDR2 SQIVND (reference sequence). The TCR was taken from a boy under 18 in good health and CMV-seronegative. The sample taken for sequencing was PBMCs. J is TRBJ1-1 and V is TRBV19, with D possibly being TRBD1 (6 bases). CDR3: CASSIGGAVTEAFF. CDR3 nucleotides: TGTGCCAGTAGTATCGGGGGGGCGGTCACTGAAGCTTTCTTT.